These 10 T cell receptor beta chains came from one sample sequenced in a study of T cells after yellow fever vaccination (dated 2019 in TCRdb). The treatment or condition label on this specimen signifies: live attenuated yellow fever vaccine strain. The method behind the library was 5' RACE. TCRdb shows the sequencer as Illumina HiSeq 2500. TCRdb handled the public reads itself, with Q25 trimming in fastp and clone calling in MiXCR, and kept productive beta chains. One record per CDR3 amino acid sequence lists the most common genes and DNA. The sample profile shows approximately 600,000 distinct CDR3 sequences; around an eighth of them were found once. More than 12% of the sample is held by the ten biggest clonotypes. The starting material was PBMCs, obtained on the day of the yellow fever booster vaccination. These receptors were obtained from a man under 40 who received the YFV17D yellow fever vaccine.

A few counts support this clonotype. Here the CDR3 DNA reads TGTGCCATCAGTAACAGGGCGGGCACCGGGGAGCTGTTTTTT. This sequence encodes CAISNRAGTGELFF. The chain is built from TRBV10-3 and TRBJ2-2; maybe TRBD1 (6 bases). In germline, CDR1 is ENHRY, CDR2 SYGVKD. This CDR3 region has 14 residues. Trimming removed 5 bases from V and 4 bases from J, with 11 bases in between.

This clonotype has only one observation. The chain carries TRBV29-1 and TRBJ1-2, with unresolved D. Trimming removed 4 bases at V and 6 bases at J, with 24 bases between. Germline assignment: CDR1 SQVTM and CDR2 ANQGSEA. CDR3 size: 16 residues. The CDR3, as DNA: TGCAGCGTTGGGCCCCTGAGTTGGGCCCGCTGGGATGGCTACACCTTC. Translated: CSVGPLSWARWDGYTF.

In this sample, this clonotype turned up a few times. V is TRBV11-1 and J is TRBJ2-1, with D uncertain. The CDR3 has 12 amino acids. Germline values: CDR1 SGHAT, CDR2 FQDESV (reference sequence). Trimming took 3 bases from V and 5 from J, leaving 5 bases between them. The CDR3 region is CASSFPHNEQFF. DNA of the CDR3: TGTGCCAGCAGCTTTCCCCACAATGAGCAGTTCTTC.

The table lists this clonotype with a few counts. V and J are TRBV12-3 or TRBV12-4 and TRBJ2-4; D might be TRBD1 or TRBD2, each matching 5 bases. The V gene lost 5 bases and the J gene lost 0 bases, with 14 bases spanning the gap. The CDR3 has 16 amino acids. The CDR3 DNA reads TGTGCCAGCAGTGAGGGACCCTCTCGAGCCAAAAACATTCAGTACTTC. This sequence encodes CASSEGPSRAKNIQYF.

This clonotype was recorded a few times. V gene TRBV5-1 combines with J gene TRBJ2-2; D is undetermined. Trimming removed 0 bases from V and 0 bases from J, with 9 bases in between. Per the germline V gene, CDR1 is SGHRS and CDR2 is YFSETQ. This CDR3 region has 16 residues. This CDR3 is CASSLERLANTGELFF. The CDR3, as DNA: TGCGCCAGCAGCTTGGAGAGACTGGCGAACACCGGGGAGCTGTTTTTT.

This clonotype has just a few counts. The CDR3 nucleotides are TGTGCCAGCAGCTTAACCGGGACAGGGTCCTACGAGCAGTACTTC. Translated: CASSLTGTGSYEQYF. J is TRBJ2-7 and V is TRBV6-5; 9 bases fit TRBD1. Germline values: CDR1 MNHEY, CDR2 SVGAGI. Trimming took 6 bases from V and 1 from J; bases not matched to a gene: 7. This CDR3 comprises 15 residues.

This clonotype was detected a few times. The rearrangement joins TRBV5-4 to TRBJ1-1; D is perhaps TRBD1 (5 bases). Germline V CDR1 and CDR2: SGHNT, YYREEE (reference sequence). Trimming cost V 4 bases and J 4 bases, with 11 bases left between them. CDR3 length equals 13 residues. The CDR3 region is CASSRGTATEAFF. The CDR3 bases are TGTGCCAGCAGCCGAGGGACTGCCACTGAAGCTTTCTTT.

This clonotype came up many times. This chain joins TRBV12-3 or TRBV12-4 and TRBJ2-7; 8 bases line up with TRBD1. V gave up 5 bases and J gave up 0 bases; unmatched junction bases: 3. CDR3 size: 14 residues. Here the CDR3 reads CASSRGQASYEQYF. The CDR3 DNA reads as TGTGCCAGCAGTCGGGGACAGGCCTCCTACGAGCAGTACTTC.

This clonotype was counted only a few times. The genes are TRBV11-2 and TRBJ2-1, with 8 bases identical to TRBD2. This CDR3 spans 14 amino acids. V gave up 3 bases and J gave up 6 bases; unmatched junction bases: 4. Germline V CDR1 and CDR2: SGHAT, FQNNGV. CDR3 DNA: TGTGCCAGCAGCTTTGACGGGAGGGGCAATGAGCAGTTCTTC. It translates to CASSFDGRGNEQFF.

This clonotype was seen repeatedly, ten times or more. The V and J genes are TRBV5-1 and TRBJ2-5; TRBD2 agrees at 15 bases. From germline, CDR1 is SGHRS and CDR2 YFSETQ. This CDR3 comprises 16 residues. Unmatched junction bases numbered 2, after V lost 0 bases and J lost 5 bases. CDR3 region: CASSLAGTSGRETQYF. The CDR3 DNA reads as TGCGCCAGCAGCTTGGCCGGGACTAGCGGGAGGGAGACCCAGTACTTC.